These 22 T cell receptor beta chains originate from one sample sequenced in a study of shared clonotypes between healthy human individuals. TCRdb's table, derived via immunoSEQ multiplex PCR, lists solely in-frame clones and lacks some. The sample contains approximately 470,000 clones, approximately 78% of which appear only once. The source material was PBMCs. The receptors were sampled from a woman aged 40 to 49 in good health. Some clones in this sample may be carry-over from other donors' samples.

J is TRBJ2-1 and V is TRBV9, with TRBD1 matching over 9 bases. After removal of 4 bases from V and 3 bases from J, the junction contained 5 bases not matched to a gene. CDR3 size: 15 residues. The germline gives CDR1 SGDLS, CDR2 YYNGEE. The CDR3 DNA reads TGTGCCAGCAGCCCCGACAGGGGGAACTACAATGAGCAGTTCTTC. Translated: CASSPDRGNYNEQFF.

The rearrangement links TRBV5-8 to TRBJ2-7, with 7 bases aligning to TRBD1. The V segment lost 2 bases and the J segment 6 bases; nucleotides outside the gene matches: 5. The CDR3 is made up of 13 amino acids. Per germline, CDR1 SGHTS and CDR2 YDEGEE. As DNA, the CDR3 is TGTGCCAGCAGCTTCCGCAGGGGGATCGAGCAGTACTTC. It codes for CASSFRRGIEQYF.

The V call is TRBV5-6, the J call TRBJ2-3; D might be TRBD1 (5 bases). Germline V gene lookup returns CDR1 SGHDT and CDR2 YYEEEE. The V end lost 2 bases, the J end lost 1 base, and 8 bases lay between the germline ends. This CDR3 is built from 14 residues. CDR3 in amino acids: CASSFTTGTDTQYF. In DNA, the CDR3 is TGTGCCAGCAGCTTCACGACAGGCACAGATACGCAGTATTTT.

This sequence joins TRBV4-3 and TRBJ2-7; no clear D gene. The germline V and J ends were trimmed by 5 bases and 5 bases, with 16 bases remaining between them. CDR3 size: 14 residues. Germline CDR1 and CDR2: LGHNA and YSLEER. CDR3 sequence (DNA): TGCGCCAGCAGCTCGGCCCCGGACCTCAACGAGCAGTACTTC. Its protein is CASSSAPDLNEQYF.

CDR3 coding DNA: TGTGCCACCCGAGTGGGGCAGTCGCACAATGAGCAGTTCTTC. Residues: CATRVGQSHNEQFF. The rearrangement joins TRBV27 to TRBJ2-1, with a possible D match to TRBD1 (5 bases). Trimming stripped 10 bases from V and 5 bases from J, with 18 bases between. There are 14 residues in the CDR3. Germline V gene lookup returns CDR1 MNHEY and CDR2 SMNVEV (reference sequence).

CDR3 sequence: CASSSRNTQYF. CDR3 DNA: TGTGCCAGCAGTTCCCGAAATACGCAGTATTTT. The rearrangement joins TRBV6-5 to TRBJ2-3; D gene unclear. Per germline, CDR1 MNHEY and CDR2 SVGAGI. The CDR3 length is 11 residues. Between the trimmed V and J ends, which lost 4 bases and 7 bases, there was a span of 6 bases.

In its sample, this clone was seen a few times. The gene calls are TRBV10-3 and TRBJ2-7, with unresolved D. Germline V gene sequence: CDR1 ENHRY, CDR2 SYGVKD. Between the trimmed V and J ends, which lost 3 bases and 4 bases, there was a span of 4 bases. CDR3 size: 11 residues. Here the CDR3 reads CAISEGYEQYF. In nucleotides, the CDR3 is TGTGCCATCAGTGAAGGGTACGAGCAGTACTTC.

The chain carries TRBV27 and TRBJ2-7; the match to TRBD2 covers 9 bases. Germline values: CDR1 MNHEY, CDR2 SMNVEV (reference sequence). The V and J ends lost 3 bases and 6 bases, in that order; junction bases with no gene match: 3. CDR3 size: 13 residues. CDR3 in amino acids: CASSFGGRAEQYF. For the CDR3, the DNA is TGTGCCAGCAGTTTTGGCGGGAGGGCCGAGCAGTACTTC.

The CDR3 here is CSANGGTEAFF. CDR3 DNA: TGCAGTGCTAACGGGGGGACTGAAGCTTTCTTT. This chain links TRBV20-1 with TRBJ1-1; tentatively, D is TRBD1 (5 bases). Deletions cut 4 bases from V and 5 bases from J, with 8 bases between. Germline V gene sequence: CDR1 DFQATT, CDR2 SNEGSKA (reference sequence). The CDR3 is 11 residues long.

This chain links TRBV27 with TRBJ2-7; D remains unclear. The CDR3 covers 15 residues. The ends were cut back, 5 bases at V and 1 base at J, with 15 bases in the middle. In germline, CDR1 is MNHEY, CDR2 SMNVEV (reference sequence). The CDR3 sequence: CASSRPSEGSYEQYF. Written as DNA, the CDR3 is TGTGCCAGCAGTAGACCATCCGAAGGATCCTACGAGCAGTACTTC.

CDR3 amino acids: CASSSGAGGLPFSYEQYF. The CDR3 bases are TGCGCCAGCAGCTCGGGAGCGGGAGGGCTCCCATTCTCCTACGAGCAGTACTTC. This rearrangement joins TRBV5-1 to TRBJ2-7; 10 positions match TRBD2. Germline loops: CDR1 SGHRS, CDR2 YFSETQ. The CDR3 has 18 residues. Trimming removed 3 bases from V and 0 bases from J; junction bases left unmatched: 12.

A single count supports this clone. V is TRBV9 and J is TRBJ2-5, with TRBD2 identical over 11 bases. From germline, CDR1 is SGDLS and CDR2 YYNGEE. The CDR3 loop spans 15 amino acids. V lost 4 bases to trimming and J lost 2 bases; unmatched junction nucleotides: 4. The CDR3 DNA follows: TGTGCCAGCAGCCCTCGACTAGCGGGGCAAGAGACCCAGTACTTC. This encodes CASSPRLAGQETQYF.

This chain links TRBV5-4 with TRBJ2-3; 14 positions agree with TRBD2. The germline V gene encodes CDR1 SGHNT and CDR2 YYREEE (reference sequence). Trimming removed 3 bases from V and 6 bases from J; junction bases left unmatched: 3. CDR3 length: 15 amino acids. CDR3: CASSWGTSGSDTQYF. Written as DNA, the CDR3 is TGTGCCAGCAGCTGGGGGACTAGCGGGAGCGATACGCAGTATTTT.

The CDR3, as DNA: TGTGCCACCGCCCTCGAGGCGGGGCTAGATACGCAGTATTTT. This sequence encodes CATALEAGLDTQYF. J is TRBJ2-3 and V is TRBV7-3; tentatively, D is TRBD2 (6 bases). V lost 10 bases to trimming and J lost 5 bases, with 19 bases between them. Germline V gives CDR1 SGHTA, CDR2 FQGTGA. The CDR3 has 14 residues.

The chain joins TRBV6-6 to TRBJ2-1; tentative D call: TRBD1 (8 bases). From germline, CDR1 is MNHNY and CDR2 SVGAGI (reference sequence). The CDR3 loop spans 15 amino acids. Trimming stripped 6 bases from V and 3 bases from J, with 15 bases between. The CDR3 loop is CASRDTGGDYNEQFF. The CDR3 DNA reads as TGTGCCAGCAGAGACACAGGGGGGGACTACAATGAGCAGTTCTTC.

The chain combines TRBV2 with TRBJ2-7, with 8 bases lining up with TRBD2. CDR3 length: 15 amino acids. Germline V CDR1 and CDR2: SNHLY, FYNNEI. J was trimmed by 0 bases and V by 6 bases; bases with no gene match: 7. CDR3 loop: CASRGGSGNSYEQYF. The CDR3 DNA reads as TGTGCCAGCAGGGGGGGTAGCGGGAACTCCTACGAGCAGTACTTC. The entire variable domain, with the rest obtained from reference TRBV2 and TRBJ2-7, is as follows: EPEVTQTPSHQVTQMGQEVILRCVPISNHLYFYWYRQILGQKVEFLVSFYNNEISEKSEIFDDQFSVERPDGSNFTLKIRSTKLEDSAMYFCASRGGSGNSYEQYFGPGTRLTVT.

The V call is TRBV18, the J call TRBJ1-1, with D hard to call. Germline loops: CDR1 KGHSH, CDR2 LQKENI. This CDR3 is built from 14 residues. V was shortened by 3 bases and J by 1 base, with 9 bases between the two germline ends. The CDR3 sequence: CASSPGPANTEAFF. In DNA form, the CDR3 reads TGTGCCAGCTCACCGGGCCCAGCGAACACTGAAGCTTTCTTT.

This chain connects TRBV7-3 to TRBJ2-1; 13 positions match TRBD2. The germline V gene has CDR1 SGHTA and CDR2 FQGTGA. With 3 bases clipped from V and 3 bases from J, the junction kept 11 bases outside the gene matches. The CDR3 consists of 19 residues. CDR3 loop: CASSFSGTSGEFYYNEQFF. The CDR3 bases are TGTGCCAGCAGCTTCTCCGGGACTAGCGGGGAATTTTACTACAATGAGCAGTTCTTC.

This chain links TRBV6-1 with TRBJ2-1; 10 positions agree with TRBD2. Germline V gene data show CDR1 as MNHNS and CDR2 as SASEGT. The CDR3 has 16 amino acids. J was trimmed by 5 bases and V by 4 bases; bases with no gene match: 8. The CDR3 here is CASSGFPGLANNEQFF. CDR3 nucleotide sequence: TGTGCCAGCAGTGGGTTTCCGGGACTAGCGAACAATGAGCAGTTCTTC.

The chain joins TRBV5-6 to TRBJ2-3; maybe TRBD2 (6 bases). CDR1 SGHDT and CDR2 YYEEEE come from the germline V gene. The V and J ends lost 4 bases and 3 bases respectively, with 15 bases between them. The CDR3 is 15 residues long. CDR3 coding DNA: TGTGCCAGCAGCGGACGAACGGGAGCAACAGATACGCAGTATTTT. Amino acids: CASSGRTGATDTQYF.

Details on this clone: It is likely a read error, because the conserved phenylalanine at the end of the CDR3 is missing. The DNA is omitted, as the CDR3 cannot be located on it reliably, and the CDR3 follows TCRdb's listing. The chain has TRBV14 and TRBJ2-7; TRBD2 was called by the table and not checked on the DNA. Germline CDR1 and CDR2: SGHDN and FVKESK. The CDR3 has 13 residues if both end residues are counted. CDR3: CASSPKGLAGITL.

The chain has TRBV7-6 and TRBJ1-3; D is unclear. This CDR3 is built from 13 residues. The germline V and J ends were trimmed by 6 bases and 4 bases, with 10 bases remaining between them. Per the germline V gene, CDR1 is SGHVS and CDR2 is FNYEAQ. The CDR3 DNA reads as TGTGCCAGCAGTGTTCCGGGGGGAAACACCATATATTTT. It encodes CASSVPGGNTIYF.